This T cell receptor beta chain was identified in a study of response to subunit inactivated influenza vaccine (dated by TCRdb to the late 2010s). In terms of the full investigation: Deep quantitative T cell receptor repertoire profiling was used in the study to track responses to a trivalent subunit inactivated influenza vaccine.

The library was prepared using RT-PCR. Instrument used: Illumina HiSeq 2500. In TCRdb, the public reads were trimmed at Q25 with fastp and aligned with MiXCR, with productive beta chains retained. Here each entry gathers all rows of one CDR3 protein and keeps the most common genes and DNA. This sample is represented by 650,000 to 850,000 distinct CDR3 sequences; roughly 14% of them were singletons. The ten largest clones capture 6.5% to 8.5% of the sample. On the study overall, not on this receptor specifically: The authors suggested that each seasonal influenza vaccination may recruit only a limited number of new T cells.

This clonotype was seen a few times. No cognate antigen has been identified for it. No clone much larger than this one lies a single base away; base qualities are absent. Including cysteine and phenylalanine, the CDR3 has 12 amino acids. The sequence is cut down to CDR3 DNA, 36 bases in frame from base 1. In the germline V gene, CDR1 corresponds to SGHRS and CDR2 to YFSETQ. V is shortened by 0 bases, J by 5 bases, and the region joining them spans 6 bases. This chain is built from TRBV5-1 and TRBJ2-7; the D gene assignment is ambiguous. The sequencing here drew on PBMCs from blood, taken 14 to 15 days before vaccination. The clonotype comes from a man aged 50 or older who received an inactivated influenza vaccine. Donor details come from another sample of the same person, matched by shared clones. Here is the DNA: TGCGCCAGCAGCTTGGCCCTAGACGAGCAGTACTTC. Translated, this gives CASSLALDEQYF.